These 20 T cell receptor beta chains were all obtained from the same sample, sequenced in a study of blood T cells in healthy people across ages. Next came a second PCR, run for about 7 to 12 cycles, which used a sample-barcoded 5' primer along with a J-beta primer mix. TCRdb analysed the 5' RACE reads with MiXCR anew, one entry per CDR3 protein. The sample lists just over 800,000 distinct CDR3 sequences; less than 80% were seen once. The specimen sequenced was blood. The receptor source for this set is a man aged 25 to 40 in good health.

The genes are TRBV5-1 and TRBJ2-1; 10 bases are a match to TRBD2. CDR3 length equals 16 residues. J gave up 5 bases and V 2 bases, and 7 bases lay outside the gene matches. The V gene's germline CDR1 is SGHRS and CDR2 YFSETQ. Here the CDR3 DNA reads TGCGCCAGCAGCTTACTAGCGGGGTCAACTCACAATGAGCAGTTCTTC. Its translation is CASSLLAGSTHNEQFF.

The chain is built from TRBV24-1 and TRBJ2-1; D is undetermined. CDR3 length equals 16 residues. The V end was cut by 3 bases, the J end by 0 bases, with 11 bases between. Germline CDR1 is KGHDR and CDR2 is SFDVKD. The CDR3 sequence is CATSDLGLSSYNEQFF. The DNA for the CDR3 is TGTGCCACCAGTGATCTGGGTCTCTCCTCCTACAATGAGCAGTTCTTC.

The chain carries TRBV6-6 and TRBJ2-1; no firm D call. The V gene lost 6 bases and the J gene lost 6 bases, with 6 bases spanning the gap. CDR1 is MNHNY and CDR2 is SVGAGI in the germline V gene (reference sequence). The CDR3 is 11 amino acids. The CDR3 loop reads CASRVANEQFF. The CDR3, as DNA: TGTGCCAGCAGGGTGGCCAATGAGCAGTTCTTC.

V gene TRBV12-3 or TRBV12-4 combines with J gene TRBJ2-1, with TRBD2 matching 13 bases. Trimming at V came to 6 bases and at J to 6 bases, leaving 8 bases not matched to a gene. This CDR3 has 16 residues. The CDR3 DNA reads as TGTGCCAGCAGGGGTCCCGGGACTAGCGGGATCAATGAGCAGTTCTTC. It specifies CASRGPGTSGINEQFF.

V usage is TRBV5-5 and J usage is TRBJ2-5; 9 bases fit TRBD1. The CDR3 has 15 residues. Germline CDR1 is SGHKS and CDR2 is YYEKEE (reference sequence). V shed 2 bases, J shed 4 bases, and the junction held 6 bases outside the gene matches. As DNA, the CDR3 is TGTGCCAGCAGCTTCCTCCGGGACAGGGCAGAGACCCAGTACTTC. Amino acids: CASSFLRDRAETQYF.

The gene calls are TRBV2 and TRBJ2-7; D is possibly TRBD2 (5 bases). This CDR3 is built from 13 residues. Germline lookup yields CDR1 SNHLY and CDR2 FYNNEI. Trimming pared 6 bases from V and 5 bases from J, leaving 14 bases between. DNA for the CDR3: TGTGCCAGCAGCGGGGTGAGGTCCCACGAGCAGTACTTC. Translated: CASSGVRSHEQYF.

CDR3 nucleotides: TGTGCCATCAGTGGAAAATTAGACAGGGTAGAAAATGAGCAGTTCTTC. This encodes CAISGKLDRVENEQFF. The chain links TRBV10-3 to TRBJ2-1; TRBD1 agrees at 7 bases. Germline V gene lookup returns CDR1 ENHRY and CDR2 SYGVKD. The trim removed 4 bases at V and 7 bases at J, leaving 13 bases unmatched. The CDR3 totals 16 residues.

This clonotype has just a few counts. This rearrangement joins TRBV7-2 to TRBJ1-5; no reliable D call. Germline CDR1 and CDR2: SGHTA and FQGNSA. This CDR3 has 15 residues. Trimming took 5 bases from V and 5 from J, leaving 16 bases between them. CDR3 DNA sequence: TGTGCCAGCAGCCTCAACGTTGGTCAGGATCAGCCCCAGCATTTT. Its protein product is CASSLNVGQDQPQHF.

The sample holds a few counts of this clonotype. This rearrangement joins TRBV29-1 to TRBJ2-1; TRBD2 matches 10 bases. After removal of 4 bases from V and 4 bases from J, the junction contained 4 bases not matched to a gene. The length of the CDR3 is 14 residues. In germline, CDR1 is SQVTM, CDR2 ANQGSEA. The CDR3 spells CSVGTSGTYNEQFF. As DNA, the CDR3 is TGCAGCGTTGGGACTAGCGGTACTTACAATGAGCAGTTCTTC.

This clonotype was recorded many times. The chain joins TRBV3-1 to TRBJ1-6; D is possibly TRBD1 (6 bases). This CDR3 comprises 14 residues. Germline V CDR1 and CDR2: LGHDT, YNNKEL (reference sequence). V was clipped by 5 bases and J by 10 bases, with 15 bases between them. The chain's CDR3 is CASSLGTKESPLHF. The CDR3 DNA reads TGTGCCAGCAGCTTAGGGACAAAGGAATCACCCCTCCACTTT.

This clonotype appeared a few times. The chain carries TRBV10-2 and TRBJ2-4; the match to TRBD2 covers 7 bases. V lost 3 bases and J lost 1; bases outside the gene matches: 3. This CDR3 is 15 amino acids long. Germline V gene data show CDR1 as WSHSY and CDR2 as SAAADI. CDR3 bases: TGCGCCAGCAGTGATGGGGGGGTGGCCAAAAACATTCAGTACTTC. Its translation: CASSDGGVAKNIQYF.

The chain recombines TRBV7-2 with TRBJ2-3; D is undetermined. This CDR3 comprises 14 residues. The germline V and J ends were trimmed by 3 bases and 3 bases, with 10 bases remaining between them. Germline V lookup: CDR1 SGHTA, CDR2 FQGNSA. The CDR3 region is CASSLGFRTDTQYF. CDR3 nucleotides: TGTGCCAGCAGCTTGGGGTTTAGGACAGATACGCAGTATTTT. Full variable domain (remainder filled in from reference TRBV7-2 and TRBJ2-3): GAGVSQSPSNKVTEKGKDVELRCDPISGHTALYWYRQSLGQGLEFLIYFQGNSAPDKSGLPSDRFSAERTGGSVSTLTIQRTQQEDSAVYLCASSLGFRTDTQYFGPGTRLTVL.

This clonotype was recorded a few times. The CDR3 here is CASSLGQPVGNYGYTF. In DNA, the CDR3 is TGTGCCAGCAGCTTAGGACAGCCGGTGGGGAACTATGGCTACACCTTC. J is TRBJ1-2 and V is TRBV7-2; D is possibly TRBD1 (5 bases). The CDR3 is 16 residues long. Germline assignment: CDR1 SGHTA and CDR2 FQGNSA. V lost 1 base and J lost 2, with 14 bases in between.

The V and J genes are TRBV2 and TRBJ2-7, with a tentative D call TRBD1 (6 bases). The V end was cut by 5 bases, the J end by 3 bases, with 14 bases between. Germline lookup yields CDR1 SNHLY and CDR2 FYNNEI. There are 14 residues in the CDR3. CDR3 DNA: TGTGCCAGCAGTTTGCCCGGGACAAACTACGAGCAGTACTTC. Translated: CASSLPGTNYEQYF.

The chain couples TRBV7-9 to TRBJ2-1, with D tentatively TRBD1 (8 bases). The length of the CDR3 is 16 residues. The germline gives CDR1 SEHNR, CDR2 FQNEAQ (reference sequence). Trimming removed 8 bases from V and 4 bases from J, with 21 bases in between. The CDR3 region is CASPLTGGVLYNEQFF. The CDR3, as DNA: TGTGCCAGCCCCCTTACAGGGGGGGTGTTGTACAATGAGCAGTTCTTC.

This clonotype showed up just a few times. V gene TRBV4-3 combines with J gene TRBJ2-1; 8 positions agree with TRBD1. Germline V gene data show CDR1 as LGHNA and CDR2 as YSLEER. V dropped 4 bases and J dropped 5; count of bases not matched to a gene: 4. This CDR3 has 14 amino acids. The CDR3 region is CASSPQGANNEQFF. CDR3 nucleotides: TGCGCCAGCAGCCCGCAGGGGGCTAACAATGAGCAGTTCTTC.

This clonotype appeared once. The chain is built from TRBV6-6 and TRBJ2-3; tentative D call: TRBD2 (6 bases). The ends were cut back, 6 bases at V and 6 bases at J, with 19 bases in the middle. The CDR3 contains 15 residues. Germline CDR1 and CDR2: MNHNY and SVGAGI (reference sequence). The CDR3 region is CASSRPGLTPDTQYF. Here the CDR3 DNA reads TGTGCCAGCAGCCGACCGGGACTCACCCCCGATACGCAGTATTTT.

The J gene is TRBJ1-6, the V gene TRBV4-3; no reliable D call. Germline V gene sequence: CDR1 LGHNA, CDR2 YSLEER. The CDR3 has 14 residues. Trimming removed 1 base from V and 8 bases from J, with 9 bases in between. CDR3: CASSQGLSYSPLHF. The CDR3 DNA reads TGCGCCAGCAGCCAAGGTCTGTCCTATTCACCCCTCCACTTT.

The chain joins TRBV5-1 to TRBJ2-7; 7 nucleotides agree with TRBD1. J lost 2 bases, V lost 4 bases, and 12 bases had no gene match. CDR3 size: 16 residues. Germline CDR1 reads SGHRS; CDR2 reads YFSETQ. The CDR3 here is CASSQYRDRLTYEQYF. Written as DNA, the CDR3 is TGCGCCAGCAGCCAGTACCGGGACAGACTAACCTACGAGCAGTACTTC.

This clonotype was seen only a few times. This chain links TRBV4-3 with TRBJ2-7; D is possibly TRBD2 (6 bases). The germline gives CDR1 LGHNA, CDR2 YSLEER. The CDR3 length is 14 residues. V lost 1 base and J 4 bases, leaving 11 bases between the germline ends. The CDR3 region is CASSQALREYEQYF. CDR3 DNA sequence: TGCGCCAGCAGCCAAGCCCTCCGGGAGTACGAGCAGTACTTC.